The T cell receptor (beta chain) under discussion was sequenced for a study of OX40 agonist ivuxolimab in advanced cancers. Study summary: Ivuxolimab, an antibody that agonizes OX40 (CD134), was administered to the patients. Overall study findings and caveats: With doses of 0.1 to 3.0 mg/kg, CD4+ and CD8+ blood T cells had undergone clonal expansion by week 6. The investigators did not determine what antigen specificity the expanded peripheral T cells had.

The assay was immunoSEQ multiplex PCR, and TCRdb's table has in-frame clones only and misses some. This sample has about 40,000 clones; approximately 90% occur once, and the top ten carry around 12%. The CDR3 runs to 14 residues. Germline V gene data show CDR1 as SQVTM and CDR2 as ANQGSEA. V dropped 4 bases and J dropped 6; count of bases not matched to a gene: 12. Blood samples were obtained at baseline, cycle 4 day 1, and cycle 7 day 1. Notes on this clone: Its antigen is undetermined.

The chain recombines TRBV29-1 with TRBJ2-7, with 7 bases matching TRBD1. The sequence was collected from an adult with an advanced solid tumor such as melanoma, head and neck, liver or kidney cancer. Sequenced material: CD4+ or CD8+ T cells sorted from blood, taken in a trial of the OX40 agonist ivuxolimab. The CDR3 loop is CSVGGGQEAGEQYF. CDR3 DNA sequence: TGCAGCGTTGGAGGTGGACAGGAAGCAGGCGAGCAGTACTTC.